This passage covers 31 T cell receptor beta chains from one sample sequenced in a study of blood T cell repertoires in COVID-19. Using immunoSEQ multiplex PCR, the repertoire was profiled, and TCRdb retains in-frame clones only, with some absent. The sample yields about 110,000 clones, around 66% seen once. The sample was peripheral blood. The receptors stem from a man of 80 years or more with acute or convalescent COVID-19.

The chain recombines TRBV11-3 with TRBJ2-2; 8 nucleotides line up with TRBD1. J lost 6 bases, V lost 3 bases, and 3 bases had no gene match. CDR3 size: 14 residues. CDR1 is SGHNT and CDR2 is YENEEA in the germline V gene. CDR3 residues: CASSFRTGSGELFF. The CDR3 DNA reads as TGTGCCAGCAGCTTCAGGACAGGGTCCGGGGAGCTGTTTTTT.

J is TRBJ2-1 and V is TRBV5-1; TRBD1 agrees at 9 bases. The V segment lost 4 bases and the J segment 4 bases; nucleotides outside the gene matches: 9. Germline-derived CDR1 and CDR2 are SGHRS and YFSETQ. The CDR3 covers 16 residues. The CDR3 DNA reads TGCGCCAGCAGCAGTACGGGGACAGGGTCTTACAATGAGCAGTTCTTC. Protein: CASSSTGTGSYNEQFF.

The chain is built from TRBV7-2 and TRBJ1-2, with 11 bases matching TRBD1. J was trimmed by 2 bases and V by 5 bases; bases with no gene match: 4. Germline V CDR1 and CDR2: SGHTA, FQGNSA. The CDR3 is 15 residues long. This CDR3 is CASSPRDRGNYGYTF. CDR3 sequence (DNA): TGTGCCAGCAGCCCAAGGGACAGGGGGAACTATGGCTACACCTTC.

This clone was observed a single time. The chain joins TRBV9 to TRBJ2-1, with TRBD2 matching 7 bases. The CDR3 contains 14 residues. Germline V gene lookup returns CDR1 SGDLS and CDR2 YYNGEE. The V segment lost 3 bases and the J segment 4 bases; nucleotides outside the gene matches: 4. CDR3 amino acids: CASSGGLGYNEQFF. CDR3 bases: TGTGCCAGCAGCGGTGGACTAGGGTACAATGAGCAGTTCTTC. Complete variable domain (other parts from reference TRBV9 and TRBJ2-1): DSGVTQTPKHLITATGQRVTLRCSPRSGDLSVYWYQQSLDQGLQFLIQYYNGEERAKGNILERFSAQQFPDLHSELNLSSLELGDSALYFCASSGGLGYNEQFFGPGTRLTVL.

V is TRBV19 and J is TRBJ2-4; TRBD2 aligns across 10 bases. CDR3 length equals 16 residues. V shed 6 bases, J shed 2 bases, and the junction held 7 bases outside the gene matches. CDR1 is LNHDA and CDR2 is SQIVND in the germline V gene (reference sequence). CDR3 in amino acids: CASRDSGRVSKNIQYF. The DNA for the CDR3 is TGTGCCAGTAGGGACAGCGGGAGGGTATCCAAAAACATTCAGTACTTC.

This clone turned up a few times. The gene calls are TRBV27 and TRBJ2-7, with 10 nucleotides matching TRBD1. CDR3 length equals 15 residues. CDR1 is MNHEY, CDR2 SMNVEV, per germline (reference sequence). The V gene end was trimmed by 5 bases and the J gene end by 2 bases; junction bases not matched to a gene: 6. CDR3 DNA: TGTGCCAGCAGTCTAGGGACAGGGGTTGCCTACGAGCAGTACTTC. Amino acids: CASSLGTGVAYEQYF.

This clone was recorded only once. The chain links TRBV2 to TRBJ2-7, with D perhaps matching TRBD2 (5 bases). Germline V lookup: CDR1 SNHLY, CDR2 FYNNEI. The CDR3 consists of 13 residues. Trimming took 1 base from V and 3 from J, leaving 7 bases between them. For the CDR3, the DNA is TGTGCCAGCAGTGAAGAGGGAGACTACGAGCAGTACTTC. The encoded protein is CASSEEGDYEQYF.

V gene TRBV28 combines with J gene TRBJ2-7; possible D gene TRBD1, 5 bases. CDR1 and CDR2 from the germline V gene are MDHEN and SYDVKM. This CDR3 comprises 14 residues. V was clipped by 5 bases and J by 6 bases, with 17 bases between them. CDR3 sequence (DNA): TGTGCCAGCAGTCCCTATGACAGTTCCGGCGAGCAGTACTTC. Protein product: CASSPYDSSGEQYF.

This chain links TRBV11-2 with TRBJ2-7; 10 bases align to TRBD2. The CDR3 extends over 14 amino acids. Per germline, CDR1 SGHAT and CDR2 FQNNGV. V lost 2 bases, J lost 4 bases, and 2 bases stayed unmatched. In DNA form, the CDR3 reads TGTGCCAGCAGCTTAACTAGCGGGAAGTACGAGCAGTACTTC. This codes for CASSLTSGKYEQYF. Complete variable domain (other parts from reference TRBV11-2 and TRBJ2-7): EAGVAQSPRYKIIEKRQSVAFWCNPISGHATLYWYQQILGQGPKLLIQFQNNGVVDDSQLPKDRFSAERLKGVDSTLKIQPAKLEDSAVYLCASSLTSGKYEQYFGPGTRLTVT.

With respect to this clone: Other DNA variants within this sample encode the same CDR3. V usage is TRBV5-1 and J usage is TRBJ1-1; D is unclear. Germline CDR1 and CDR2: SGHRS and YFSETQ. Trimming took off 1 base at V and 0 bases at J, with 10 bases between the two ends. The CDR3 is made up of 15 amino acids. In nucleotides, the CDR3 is TGCGCCAGCAGCTTGCTGGGAGGGATGAACACTGAAGCTTTCTTT. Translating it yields CASSLLGGMNTEAFF.

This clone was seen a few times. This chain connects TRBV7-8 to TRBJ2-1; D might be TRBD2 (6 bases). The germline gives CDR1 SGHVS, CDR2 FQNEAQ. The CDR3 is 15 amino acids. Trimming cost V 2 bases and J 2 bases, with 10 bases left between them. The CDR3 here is CASSLWGGAYNEQFF. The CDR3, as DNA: TGTGCCAGCAGCTTATGGGGAGGAGCCTACAATGAGCAGTTCTTC. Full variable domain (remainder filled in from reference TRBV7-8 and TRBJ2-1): GAGVSQSPRYKVAKRGQDVALRCDPISGHVSLFWYQQALGQGPEFLTYFQNEAQLDKSGLPSDRFFAERPEGSVSTLKIQRTQQEDSAVYLCASSLWGGAYNEQFFGPGTRLTVL.

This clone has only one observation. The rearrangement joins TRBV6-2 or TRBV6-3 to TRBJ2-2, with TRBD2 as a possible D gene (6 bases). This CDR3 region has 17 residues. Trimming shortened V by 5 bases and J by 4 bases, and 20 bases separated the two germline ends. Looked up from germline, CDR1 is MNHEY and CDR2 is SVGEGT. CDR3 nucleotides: TGTGCCAGCAGTCCCGGTGGGGCGGGGTCGGGCACCGGGGAGCTGTTTTTT. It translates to CASSPGGAGSGTGELFF.

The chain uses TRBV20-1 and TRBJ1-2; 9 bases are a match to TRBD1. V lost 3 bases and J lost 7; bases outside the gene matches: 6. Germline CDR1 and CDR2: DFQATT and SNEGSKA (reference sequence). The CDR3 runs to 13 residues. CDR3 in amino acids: CSASRQGETGYTF. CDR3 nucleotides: TGCAGTGCTAGTAGACAGGGGGAGACTGGCTACACCTTC.

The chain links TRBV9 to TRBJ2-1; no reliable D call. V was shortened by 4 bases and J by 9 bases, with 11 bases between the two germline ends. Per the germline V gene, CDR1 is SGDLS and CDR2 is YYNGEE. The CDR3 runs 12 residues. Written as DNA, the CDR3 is TGTGCCAGCAGCCCCCATTACGGTGAGCAGTTCTTC. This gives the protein CASSPHYGEQFF.

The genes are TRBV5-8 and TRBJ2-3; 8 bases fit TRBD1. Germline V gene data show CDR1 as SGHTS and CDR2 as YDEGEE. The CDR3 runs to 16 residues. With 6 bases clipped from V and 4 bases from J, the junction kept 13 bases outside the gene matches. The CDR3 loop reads CASTYKRTGLSDTQYF. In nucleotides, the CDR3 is TGTGCCAGCACCTACAAAAGGACAGGGTTATCAGATACGCAGTATTTT.

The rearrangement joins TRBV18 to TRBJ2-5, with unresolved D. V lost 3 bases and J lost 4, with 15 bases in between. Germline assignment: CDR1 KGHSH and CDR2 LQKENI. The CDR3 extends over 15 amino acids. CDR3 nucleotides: TGTGCCAGCTCACCTCCCGGGTCCGTGGGAGAGACCCAGTACTTC. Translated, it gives CASSPPGSVGETQYF.

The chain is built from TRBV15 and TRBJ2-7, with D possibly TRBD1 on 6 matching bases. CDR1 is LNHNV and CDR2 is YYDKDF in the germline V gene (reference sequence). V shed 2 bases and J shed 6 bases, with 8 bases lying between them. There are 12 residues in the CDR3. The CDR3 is CATSRTGFEQYF. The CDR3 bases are TGTGCCACCAGCAGAACAGGGTTCGAGCAGTACTTC.

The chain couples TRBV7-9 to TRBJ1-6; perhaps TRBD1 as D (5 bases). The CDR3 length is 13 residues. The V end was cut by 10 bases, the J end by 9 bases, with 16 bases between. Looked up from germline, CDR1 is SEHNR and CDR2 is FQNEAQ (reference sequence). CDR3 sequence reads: CATADRGFSPLHF. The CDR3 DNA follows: TGTGCCACGGCCGATCGGGGGTTTTCACCCCTCCACTTT.

DNA for the CDR3: TGTGCCAGCAGCTTAGGATCGAACAGGGGGCAGCCCCAGCATTTT. Residues: CASSLGSNRGQPQHF. The chain links TRBV7-9 to TRBJ1-5; 8 bases agree with TRBD1. The CDR3 extends over 15 amino acids. The germline V gene has CDR1 SEHNR and CDR2 FQNEAQ (reference sequence). Trimming removed 1 base from V and 7 bases from J; junction bases left unmatched: 6.

The CDR3: CASSWTGASNQPQHF. CDR3 sequence (DNA): TGTGCCAGCAGTTGGACAGGGGCTAGCAATCAGCCCCAGCATTTT. The V gene is TRBV7-9, the J gene TRBJ1-5; 9 nucleotides match TRBD1. CDR1 SEHNR and CDR2 FQNEAQ come from the germline V gene (reference sequence). The CDR3 spans 15 residues. With V trimmed by 6 bases and J by 0 bases, 3 bases remained unmatched. Full variable domain (outside the CDR3, taken from reference TRBV7-9 and TRBJ1-5): DTGVSQNPRHKITKRGQNVTFRCDPISEHNRLYWYRQTLGQGPEFLTYFQNEAQLEKSRLLSDRFSAERPKGSFSTLEIQRTEQGDSAMYLCASSWTGASNQPQHFGDGTRLSIL.

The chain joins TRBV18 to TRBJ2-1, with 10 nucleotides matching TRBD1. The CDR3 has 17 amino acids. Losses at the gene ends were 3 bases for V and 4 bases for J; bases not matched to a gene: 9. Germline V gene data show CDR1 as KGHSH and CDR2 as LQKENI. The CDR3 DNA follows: TGTGCCAGCTCACCGCCTAGGGGGACAGGGGAATACAATGAGCAGTTCTTC. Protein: CASSPPRGTGEYNEQFF.

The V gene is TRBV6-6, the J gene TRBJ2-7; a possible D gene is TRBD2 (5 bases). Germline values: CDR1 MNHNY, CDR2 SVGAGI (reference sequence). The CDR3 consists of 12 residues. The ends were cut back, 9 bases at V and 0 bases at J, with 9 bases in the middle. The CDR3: CASGRASYEQYF. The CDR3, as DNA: TGTGCCAGTGGGCGGGCCTCCTACGAGCAGTACTTC.

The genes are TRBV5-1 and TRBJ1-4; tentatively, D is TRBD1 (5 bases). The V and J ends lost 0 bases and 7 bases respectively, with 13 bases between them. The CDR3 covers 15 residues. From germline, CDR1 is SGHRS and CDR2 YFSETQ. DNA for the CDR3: TGCGCCAGCAGCTTGGAAGGCAGGGAAGGTGAAAAACTGTTTTTT. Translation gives CASSLEGREGEKLFF. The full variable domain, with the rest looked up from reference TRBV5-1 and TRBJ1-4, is KAGVTQTPRYLIKTRGQQVTLSCSPISGHRSVSWYQQTPGQGLQFLFEYFSETQRNKGNFPGRFSGRQFSNSRSEMNVSTLELGDSALYLCASSLEGREGEKLFFGSGTQLSVL.

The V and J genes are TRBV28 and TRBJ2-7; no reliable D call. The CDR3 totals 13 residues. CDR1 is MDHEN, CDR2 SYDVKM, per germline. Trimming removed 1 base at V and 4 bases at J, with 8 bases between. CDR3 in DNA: TGTGCCAGCAGTTTATTTGGCGGTTACGAGCAGTACTTC. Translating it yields CASSLFGGYEQYF.

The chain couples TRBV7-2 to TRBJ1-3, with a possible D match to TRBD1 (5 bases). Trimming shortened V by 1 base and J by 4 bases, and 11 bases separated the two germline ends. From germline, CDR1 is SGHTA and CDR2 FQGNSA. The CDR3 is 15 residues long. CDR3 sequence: CASSLEEGKGNTIYF. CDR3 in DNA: TGTGCCAGCAGCTTAGAGGAGGGGAAGGGAAACACCATATATTTT.

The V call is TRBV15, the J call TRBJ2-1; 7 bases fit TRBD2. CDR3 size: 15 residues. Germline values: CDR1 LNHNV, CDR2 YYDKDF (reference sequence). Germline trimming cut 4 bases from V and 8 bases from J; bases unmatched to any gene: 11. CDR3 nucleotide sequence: TGTGCCACCAGCACAGTTACAGTCACTAGCGATGAGCAGTTCTTC. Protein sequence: CATSTVTVTSDEQFF.

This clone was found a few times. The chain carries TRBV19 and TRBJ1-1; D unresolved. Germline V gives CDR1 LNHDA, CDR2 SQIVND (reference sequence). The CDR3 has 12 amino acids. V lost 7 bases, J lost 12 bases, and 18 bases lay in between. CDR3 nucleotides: TGTGCCAGTAAAGGAACGGTTAGCAAAACTTTCTTT. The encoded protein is CASKGTVSKTFF.

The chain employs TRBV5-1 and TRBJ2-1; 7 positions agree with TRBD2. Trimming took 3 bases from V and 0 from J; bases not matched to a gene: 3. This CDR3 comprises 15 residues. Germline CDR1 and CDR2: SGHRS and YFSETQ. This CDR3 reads CASSSSGGSYNEQFF. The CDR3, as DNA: TGCGCCAGCAGCTCCTCGGGAGGCTCCTACAATGAGCAGTTCTTC.

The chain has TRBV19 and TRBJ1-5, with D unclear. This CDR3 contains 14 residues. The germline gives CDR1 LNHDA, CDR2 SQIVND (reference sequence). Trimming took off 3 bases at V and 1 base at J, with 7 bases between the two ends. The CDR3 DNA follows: TGTGCCAGTAGTATCACGACAAGCAATCAGCCCCAGCATTTT. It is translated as CASSITTSNQPQHF.

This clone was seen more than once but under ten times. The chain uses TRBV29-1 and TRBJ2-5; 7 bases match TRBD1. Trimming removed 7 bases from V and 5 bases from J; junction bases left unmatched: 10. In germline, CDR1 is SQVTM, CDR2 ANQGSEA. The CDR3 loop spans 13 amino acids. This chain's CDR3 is CSGRDSPQETQYF. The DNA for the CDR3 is TGCAGCGGTCGGGACAGCCCCCAGGAGACCCAGTACTTC. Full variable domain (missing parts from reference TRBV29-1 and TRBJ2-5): SAVISQKPSRDICQRGTSLTIQCQVDSQVTMMFWYRQQPGQSLTLIATANQGSEATYESGFVIDKFPISRPNLTFSTLTVSNMSPEDSSIYLCSGRDSPQETQYFGPGTRLLVL.

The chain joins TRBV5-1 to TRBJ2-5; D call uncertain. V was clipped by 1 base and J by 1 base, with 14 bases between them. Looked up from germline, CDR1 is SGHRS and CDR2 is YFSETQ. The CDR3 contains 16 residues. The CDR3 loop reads CASSLSPRQVQETQYF. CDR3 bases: TGCGCCAGCAGCTTGTCGCCCCGACAAGTCCAAGAGACCCAGTACTTC.